This T cell receptor beta chain stems from a study of shared clonotypes between healthy human individuals. Study-wide context: Donors were a couple of women and a few men aged 18 to 49. Each donor had three CD4 naive, three CD4 memory, two CD8 naive and one CD8 memory plate. General study findings and limits: Investigators collected only blood, and repertoires in tissues likely differ. Clonotypes not shared had lower generation probabilities than those common to all four donors.

The CDR3 length is 13 residues. CDR1 is SGHRS, CDR2 YFSETQ, per germline. After removal of 3 bases from V and 15 bases from J, the junction contained 11 bases not matched to a gene. TCRdb keeps only in-frame clones here, not all; method: immunoSEQ multiplex PCR. This sample has 1 million to 1.2 million clones, with 60% to 80% found just once. In the case of this clone: No antigen is known for it.

The rearrangement links TRBV5-1 to TRBJ2-1, with 8 bases fitting TRBD2. Source material: memory CD4+ T cells from PBMCs. Subset noted: CD45RA-negative fraction. The origin of this receptor is a man aged 18 to 30 in good health. Some clones in this sample may be carry-over from other donors' samples. The CDR3 bases are TGCGCCAGCAGCTATGCCTTAGCGGGGAGCCGGTTCTTC. Translating it yields CASSYALAGSRFF.